This T cell receptor (beta chain) appears in the sequencing data of a study of cytomegalovirus exposure and HLA in healthy donors (dated 2017 in TCRdb). For the study in its entirety: An earlier analysis of more than 550 of the donors reported about 300 Gb of sequence data and roughly 120 million unique TCR beta sequences obtained from 150 million to 200 million T cells. An early release that covered about 640 HLA-typed donors contained 300 to 350 gigabases of sequencing data and some 87 million unique TCR sequences. Of the roughly 390 genotyped donors, 81% were placed in the genetic ancestry cluster associated with self-reported Caucasian donors. The study was designed to test whether signatures of past pathogen exposure could be identified by cataloging public T cell receptors. The study used immunosequencing to profile the T cell repertoires of under 700 subjects and linked those repertoires to cytomegalovirus serostatus. Besides the first cohort of roughly 660 subjects, a separate validation cohort made up of 120 different subjects was used. To predict cytomegalovirus infection status, the study combined high-throughput TCR immunosequencing, statistical association of individual TCRs with disease status, and machine learning. In a later analysis, previously published TCR beta repertoires from hundreds of donors were re-analyzed and high-resolution HLA genotyping was added so that TCR occurrence patterns could be studied. Rather than drawing on any new phenotypic data, the later analysis identified candidate immune exposures from TCR beta sequences and the way those sequences occurred across donors. In an earlier analysis of more than 550 of the donors, high-throughput TCR beta sequencing was used to judge whether each TCR beta V gene segment behaved as functional or pseudogenic. Donor age, sex, ethnicity and CMV serostatus were compiled alongside the repertoire data. In a later genetic analysis, genome-wide SNP genotypes for about three fifths of the roughly 670 donors were used, and that subset was treated as a discovery cohort. Every discovery cohort repertoire had been produced on one sequencing platform. HLA typing included class I and class II loci at four-digit resolution. Typing coverage differed by locus: A, B, C, DRB1 and DQB1 were typed in about 629-640 donors, DQA1 in about 500, DPA1 in around 610, and DPB1 in just under 490. A handful of DR-DQ haplotypes were treated as single units for association and clustering because of strong linkage in the cohort. Among roughly 400 genotyped donors of the cohort, an average of around 240,000 unique TCR beta nucleotide sequences were sequenced per donor, roughly 20% of them non-productive.

Beyond this particular receptor, the publication reports: Three of the identified cytomegalovirus-associated TCR beta chains were confirmed in vitro to be specific for cytomegalovirus antigens. Specific HLA alleles were associated with 15,000 to 20,000 TCR beta sequences at a false discovery rate of 0.05 in a later analysis. It was suggested by the authors that the approach could potentially be generalized to other disease states and immunological phenotypes. A later genetic analysis associated a missense DCLRE1C variant with V-gene and J-gene trimming of TCR beta chains, and an independent cohort replicated the association. Linkage disequilibrium might explain the correlated functional status among segregating V segments, but an unknown experimental factor could not be ruled out. Because the 87-base-pair reads could not distinguish some IMGT-functional V segments, including TRBV6-2 and TRBV6-3, those segments were excluded. Only TCR beta chains were sequenced in this cohort, and the absence of alpha or paired-chain data limited detectable features. Presence/absence analyses assumed roughly uniform sequencing depth across donors, an assumption that may not hold. In a later genetic analysis, fewer N-insertions in productive TCRs were reported among donors in an Asian-associated ancestry cluster than the roughly 700-donor mean. Because HLA typing was missing for some donors at each locus, association tests included only the typed subset. According to a later analysis, most CMV-associated TCR beta chains appeared to be HLA-restricted, and the HLA associations seemed to be driven largely by CMV exposure. While some public TCRs were present in many individuals, most TCR sequences turned up only very rarely across donors. In an earlier analysis of approximately 600 of the donors, most TCR beta V segments were observed in productive rearrangements about 87% or about 30% of the time, broadly matching IMGT annotations. A further reported finding was that TCR beta sequences accurately predicted the HLA-A and HLA-B alleles for most subjects in the first cohort. For the cohort, immune exposure information was limited to CMV serostatus. According to a later analysis, parvovirus B19, influenza, CMV and Epstein-Barr virus appeared linked to several top co-occurrence clusters. A group of highly shared sequence variants was considered likely to be a technical artifact of the sequencing pipeline. A total of 164 TCR beta chains were listed by the study as associated with cytomegalovirus. In a later analysis, TCR association rates were found to vary across HLA loci, with the most associated TCRs seen for DRB1 alleles and the fewest for HLA-C alleles. In both the original and validation cohorts, the classifier was reported to diagnose cytomegalovirus status with high specificity and sensitivity. Compared with equally common non-associated chains, HLA-associated TCR beta chains in a later analysis were more clonally expanded and had lower generation probabilities. Strong co-occurrence of HLA alleles, especially DR and DQ, made assigning TCR associations to individual alleles difficult. The earlier analysis of about 600 of the donors excluded roughly 17 rarely observed V segments, including chromosome 9 orphons, because counts were too low.

This clone was seen a single time. There is no known antigen for this receptor. It has no much larger one-base neighbor in the sample; base qualities were not kept. V has 3 bases trimmed and J has 12 bases trimmed; junction bases matching no gene number 7. The CDR3 numbers 14 residues from cysteine through phenylalanine. The kept DNA is CDR3 alone, 42 bases in frame from the first base. Reading the germline V gene (reference sequence) gives CDR1 LNHDA and CDR2 SQIVND. The cohort was made up of approximately 670 healthy bone marrow donors. At the time of sampling, every cohort member was nominally healthy, though immune exposures that went unrecorded were likely present. The donor was CMV seropositive and belonged to the group of some 290 seropositive cohort members. Each donor provided a peripheral blood sample, and peripheral blood mononuclear cells were used for TCR beta sequencing. The Qiagen DNeasy Blood Extraction Kit was used to extract genomic DNA from the blood cell samples.

Libraries were built with the immunoSEQ multiplex PCR assay. For the multiplex PCR, a mixture combining 60 forward primers for TCR Vbeta segments and 13 reverse primers for TCR Jbeta segments was used. A multiplex PCR assay on genomic DNA amplified the CDR3 region of rearranged TCR beta genes. On the Illumina HiSeq System, the amplified TCR beta libraries were sequenced as 87-base-pair reads. Under the source paper's analysis protocol: A later analysis counted some 80 million unique TCR beta chains across the 666 repertoires, and some 12 million of these chains were shared by at least two donors. To remove PCR and sequencing errors, raw reads were error-corrected and collapsed into unique sequences using a nearest-neighbor algorithm that merged closely related sequences. Alignment of CDR3 sequences to IMGT reference sequences was used to assign V, D and J gene segments. For a sequence to be retained, a match of at least six nucleotides to both a V gene segment and a J gene segment was required. Rearrangements were classified as productive when the CDR3 lacked stop codons and remained in frame with V and J, and all other rearrangements were classified as non-productive. CDR3 was defined according to IMGT convention as the region running from the second conserved V-encoded cysteine to the conserved J-encoded phenylalanine. In an earlier analysis of around 640 of the donors, sequences lacking an unambiguous match to a single V gene segment were excluded. An earlier analysis of several hundred of the donors called V segments functional above 56.7% productive rearrangements and segregating when the between-donor standard deviation exceeded 5%. A statistical classification framework was built to diagnose cytomegalovirus status from the catalog of TCR beta chain sequences. V and J gene assignment, in a later analysis, came from comparing TCR nucleotide sequences with IMGT/GENE-DB human TR gene sequences. The TCRdist pipeline was used in a later analysis to assign CDR3 sequences and most-parsimonious VDJ recombination scenarios. In a later analysis, each TCR beta chain was defined by its CDR3 amino acid sequence together with its V-gene family, and reads lacking a unique V-gene family were excluded. As a way to deal with suspected cross-contamination and a sequencing artifact, a later analysis dropped hundreds of nucleotide sequences that were highly shared and had low generation probability. In a later analysis, a clonal expansion index was calculated for each public chain from normalized within-repertoire ranks of inferred template counts. A later analysis computed generation probabilities with a VDJ recombination model fitted to out-of-frame rearrangements, and checked the results against IGoR. In a later analysis, hypergeometric tests were used to score TCR-TCR, TCR-HLA and TCR-CMV co-occurrence, with a repertoire-size bias correction applied to TCR pairs. In a later analysis, false discovery rates were estimated by permuting HLA or CMV assignments 20 times. In a later analysis, co-occurring TCRs were grouped using DBSCAN, with TCRdist sequence similarity added in when clustering inside HLA-allele-positive subsets. For co-occurrence clustering, repertoires with fewer than 30,000 or more than 120,000 public chains were excluded, along with several repertoires with anomalous nucleotide sharing. TCRdb mirrors the immuneACCESS table, restricted to in-frame sequences. Some clones are absent from its copies; in checked studies, under half trace to an unresolved V gene, and the reason for the others is unknown. V, J and clone size derive from that table, while D and trimming were established from the DNA sequence. The sample table contains around 97,000 clones; only one count was recorded for more than 65% of them. The ten largest clones represent approximately 10% of the sample.

Sequences were obtained from PBMCs. This receptor was taken from a woman younger than 30 in good health and CMV-seropositive. The V and J segments used are TRBV19 and TRBJ2-1; 11 bases in the junction line up with TRBD2. The DNA sequence is given as TGTGCCAGTAGTATTATAGCGGGAGGGCCCGGGCAGTTCTTC. Its protein product is CASSIIAGGPGQFF.